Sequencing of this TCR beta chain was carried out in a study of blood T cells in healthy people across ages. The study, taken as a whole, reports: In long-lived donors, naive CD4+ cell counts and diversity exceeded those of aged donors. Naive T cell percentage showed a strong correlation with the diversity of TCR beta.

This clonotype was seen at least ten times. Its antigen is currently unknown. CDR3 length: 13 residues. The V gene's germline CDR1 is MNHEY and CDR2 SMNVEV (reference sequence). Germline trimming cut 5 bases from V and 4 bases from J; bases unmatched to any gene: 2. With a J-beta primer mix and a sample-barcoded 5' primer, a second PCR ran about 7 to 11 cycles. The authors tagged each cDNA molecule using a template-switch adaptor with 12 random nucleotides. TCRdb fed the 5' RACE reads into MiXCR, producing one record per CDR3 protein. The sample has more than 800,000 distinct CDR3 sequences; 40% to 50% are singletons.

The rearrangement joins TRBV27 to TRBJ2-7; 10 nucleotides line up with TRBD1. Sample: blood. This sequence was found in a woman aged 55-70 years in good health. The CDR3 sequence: CASSRQGAYEQYF. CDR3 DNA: TGTGCCAGCAGTCGACAGGGGGCATACGAGCAGTACTTC.